A single sample is the source of the 30 T cell receptor beta chains below, sequenced in a study of long-term antiretroviral therapy in people with HIV. At the survey level, the v3.0 immunoSEQ assay was run. Clones were read by immunoSEQ multiplex PCR, and TCRdb kept only the in-frame ones, dropping some. The table includes tens of thousands of clones, about four fifths detected once. The source was unsorted PBMCs, collected 1.1 years before starting antiretroviral therapy. The receptors derive from a woman younger than 45 with HIV.

The chain couples TRBV5-4 to TRBJ1-1; no reliable D call. V lost 9 bases and J lost 6, with 12 bases in between. The CDR3 spans 11 residues. From germline, CDR1 is SGHNT and CDR2 YYREEE (reference sequence). The CDR3 nucleotides read TGTGCCACCCAGTCAGTGGCTGAAGCTTTCTTT. As protein: CATQSVAEAFF.

CDR3 region: CASGSGQGSYNEQFF. In DNA form, the CDR3 reads TGTGCTAGTGGTTCCGGACAGGGGAGCTACAATGAGCAGTTCTTC. The chain uses TRBV12-5 and TRBJ2-1, with 9 bases aligning to TRBD1. Germline V lookup: CDR1 LGHNT, CDR2 FRNRAP. The CDR3 totals 15 residues. V lost 4 bases, J lost 3 bases, and 4 bases stayed unmatched.

The J gene is TRBJ2-2, the V gene TRBV11-3, with 7 bases matching TRBD1. Looked up from germline, CDR1 is SGHNT and CDR2 is YENEEA. Trimming took 5 bases from V and 2 from J; bases not matched to a gene: 14. The CDR3 length is 18 residues. This chain's CDR3 is CASSERATTGRNTGELFF. As DNA, the CDR3 is TGTGCCAGCAGCGAAAGGGCCACGACAGGGCGAAACACCGGGGAGCTGTTTTTT.

The genes are TRBV7-2 and TRBJ2-5; no clear D. The CDR3 is 13 residues long. The ends were cut back, 3 bases at V and 5 bases at J, with 10 bases in the middle. Per germline, CDR1 SGHTA and CDR2 FQGNSA. The CDR3 spells CASSLWQGETQYF. The CDR3 bases are TGTGCCAGCAGCTTGTGGCAAGGGGAGACCCAGTACTTC.

V gene TRBV5-1 combines with J gene TRBJ2-3, with 8 bases identical to TRBD2. Per the germline V gene, CDR1 is SGHRS and CDR2 is YFSETQ. The junction had 6 bases not matched to a gene; V was cut back by 0 bases and J by 3 bases. The CDR3 has 16 residues. The CDR3 protein is CASSLGVGGGTDTQYF. The CDR3 region has the DNA TGCGCCAGCAGCTTGGGGGTTGGCGGGGGGACAGATACGCAGTATTTT.

V and J are TRBV5-5 and TRBJ1-2; D may be TRBD1 (5 bases). V was cut by 0 bases and J by 7 bases, with 7 bases left in between. This CDR3 has 12 amino acids. Germline V lookup: CDR1 SGHKS, CDR2 YYEKEE (reference sequence). The CDR3 DNA is TGTGCCAGCAGCTTGGGTGGGGCTGGCTACACCTTC. It specifies CASSLGGAGYTF.

The chain combines TRBV10-3 with TRBJ1-2, with a weak D call TRBD1 (6 bases). CDR1 ENHRY and CDR2 SYGVKD come from the germline V gene. Trimming cost V 3 bases and J 6 bases, with 11 bases left between them. The CDR3 sequence is 13 residues long. The CDR3 DNA reads as TGTGCCATCAGTGAACACAGGGAAGATGGCTACACCTTC. Protein sequence: CAISEHREDGYTF.

The rearrangement joins TRBV5-1 to TRBJ2-2, with TRBD1 matching over 10 bases. CDR3 size: 15 residues. V gave up 4 bases and J gave up 3 bases; unmatched junction bases: 3. The germline CDR1 and CDR2 sequences are SGHRS and YFSETQ. CDR3 residues: CASSPGTGDTGELFF. DNA for the CDR3: TGCGCCAGCAGCCCAGGGACAGGGGACACCGGGGAGCTGTTTTTT. Full variable domain (outside the CDR3, taken from reference TRBV5-1 and TRBJ2-2): KAGVTQTPRYLIKTRGQQVTLSCSPISGHRSVSWYQQTPGQGLQFLFEYFSETQRNKGNFPGRFSGRQFSNSRSEMNVSTLELGDSALYLCASSPGTGDTGELFFGEGSRLTVL.

The chain joins TRBV10-3 to TRBJ1-1; D is perhaps TRBD1 (5 bases). V lost 3 bases to trimming and J lost 2 bases, with 13 bases between them. Germline loops: CDR1 ENHRY, CDR2 SYGVKD. There are 15 residues in the CDR3. The CDR3 reads CAISERGGFNTEAFF. The CDR3 coding sequence is TGTGCCATCAGTGAAAGGGGCGGGTTTAACACTGAAGCTTTCTTT.

This rearrangement joins TRBV5-5 to TRBJ2-2; 11 bases align to TRBD1. Per germline, CDR1 SGHKS and CDR2 YYEKEE (reference sequence). The CDR3 contains 15 residues. V gave up 3 bases and J gave up 6 bases; unmatched junction bases: 4. CDR3 sequence (DNA): TGTGCCAGCAGCTCGCCGGGACAGGGGGCCGGGGAGCTGTTTTTT. It is translated as CASSSPGQGAGELFF. Supplemented by reference TRBV5-5 and TRBJ2-2, the full variable domain reads DAGVTQSPTHLIKTRGQQVTLRCSPISGHKSVSWYQQVLGQGPQFIFQYYEKEERGRGNFPDRFSARQFPNYSSELNVNALLLGDSALYLCASSSPGQGAGELFFGEGSRLTVL.

This rearrangement joins TRBV6-5 to TRBJ1-1; D is perhaps TRBD1 (6 bases). The CDR3 contains 13 residues. The germline gives CDR1 MNHEY, CDR2 SVGAGI. Trimming stripped 4 bases from V and 12 bases from J, with 18 bases between. The CDR3 loop is CASSSGGAGWPFF. For the CDR3, the DNA is TGTGCCAGCAGTTCCGGGGGGGCTGGTTGGCCTTTCTTT.

The chain joins TRBV5-4 to TRBJ2-5; unclear D gene. Germline CDR1 is SGHNT and CDR2 is YYREEE (reference sequence). Trimming cost V 0 bases and J 4 bases, with 10 bases left between them. This CDR3 region has 14 residues. CDR3 region: CASSLEASSETQYF. Here the CDR3 DNA reads TGTGCCAGCAGCTTGGAAGCTAGTTCAGAGACCCAGTACTTC.

J is TRBJ1-2 and V is TRBV7-9; possibly TRBD1 for D (5 bases). The CDR3 runs 13 residues. The V gene's germline CDR1 is SEHNR and CDR2 FQNEAQ (reference sequence). The V and J ends lost 1 base and 4 bases respectively, with 7 bases between them. The CDR3 DNA follows: TGTGCCAGCAGCTTAGGGGGGACCTATGGCTACACCTTC. Amino acid sequence: CASSLGGTYGYTF. The variable domain in full, completed from reference TRBV7-9 and TRBJ1-2, reads DTGVSQNPRHKITKRGQNVTFRCDPISEHNRLYWYRQTLGQGPEFLTYFQNEAQLEKSRLLSDRFSAERPKGSFSTLEIQRTEQGDSAMYLCASSLGGTYGYTFGSGTRLTVV.

As DNA, the CDR3 is TGTGCCAGCAGCTTGGAGGCAGGATTCGGGGGCTACACCTTC. Translated, it gives CASSLEAGFGGYTF. The chain joins TRBV5-8 to TRBJ1-2; D remains ambiguous. Germline V gives CDR1 SGHTS, CDR2 YDEGEE. This CDR3 is built from 14 residues. Trimming pared 0 bases from V and 8 bases from J, leaving 14 bases between.

This rearrangement joins TRBV7-9 to TRBJ2-7, with D unclear. This CDR3 spans 12 amino acids. V lost 1 base and J lost 3, with 4 bases in between. Germline CDR1 is SEHNR and CDR2 is FQNEAQ (reference sequence). This chain's CDR3 is CASSLGDYEQYV. CDR3 bases: TGTGCCAGCAGCTTAGGGGACTACGAGCAGTACGTC.

The chain employs TRBV19 and TRBJ1-1; 7 bases are shared with TRBD1. The length of the CDR3 is 17 residues. The V gene end was trimmed by 10 bases and the J gene end by 2 bases; junction bases not matched to a gene: 19. Germline V gene data show CDR1 as LNHDA and CDR2 as SQIVND (reference sequence). As DNA, the CDR3 is TGTGCCACGGCCTCCTTGTTGGCAGGGGGGAGAAACACTGAAGCTTTCTTT. It specifies CATASLLAGGRNTEAFF.

Relative to its sample, this clone is medium-sized. The chain uses TRBV7-2 and TRBJ2-7; possible D gene TRBD1, 6 bases. Trimming removed 5 bases at V and 4 bases at J, with 15 bases between. The CDR3 length is 14 residues. CDR1 and CDR2 (germline): SGHTA, FQGNSA. CDR3 sequence reads: CASSQRDTLYEQYF. CDR3 sequence (DNA): TGTGCCAGCAGCCAACGGGACACCCTTTACGAGCAGTACTTC.

This chain joins TRBV11-2 and TRBJ2-4; tentatively, D is TRBD1 or TRBD2 (5 bases each). The V and J ends lost 5 bases and 4 bases respectively, with 15 bases between them. Germline V gene data show CDR1 as SGHAT and CDR2 as FQNNGV. This CDR3 spans 15 amino acids. CDR3 region: CASSATRDGKNIQYF. DNA for the CDR3: TGTGCCAGCAGCGCAACCCGGGACGGAAAAAACATTCAGTACTTC.

This clone appeared a few times. The chain carries TRBV5-1 and TRBJ2-7; D remains unclear. Germline V gene lookup returns CDR1 SGHRS and CDR2 YFSETQ. This CDR3 spans 14 amino acids. With 1 base removed from V and 1 base from J, the gap between germline ends came to 9 bases. The CDR3 loop reads CASSLTANSYEQYF. The CDR3 nucleotides read TGCGCCAGCAGCTTGACAGCCAATTCCTACGAGCAGTACTTC.

In its sample, this clone was seen once. This chain uses TRBV6-6 with TRBJ2-7, with D possibly called TRBD1 or TRBD2 (5 bases each). The length of the CDR3 is 16 residues. Trimming cost V 0 bases and J 2 bases, with 14 bases left between them. Germline CDR1 is MNHNY and CDR2 is SVGAGI (reference sequence). The CDR3 DNA reads TGTGCCAGCAGTTACTCCGGGACGGGGAATACCTACGAGCAGTACTTC. Amino acids: CASSYSGTGNTYEQYF.

The V gene is TRBV6-1, the J gene TRBJ1-2; D uncertain. The germline CDR1 and CDR2 sequences are MNHNS and SASEGT. CDR3 length: 15 residues. V lost 0 bases to trimming and J lost 9 bases, with 17 bases between them. CDR3 bases: TGTGCCAGCAGTGAAGCGTCGAAGAGTTTCGTGAGCTACACCTTC. Protein product: CASSEASKSFVSYTF.

CDR3 region: CSGTGNQETQYF. DNA for the CDR3: TGCAGCGGGACAGGGAACCAAGAGACCCAGTACTTC. This sequence joins TRBV29-1 and TRBJ2-5; 8 nucleotides align to TRBD1. Unmatched junction bases numbered 1, after V lost 7 bases and J lost 0 bases. The CDR3 has 12 residues. Germline lookup yields CDR1 SQVTM and CDR2 ANQGSEA.

The chain recombines TRBV11-3 with TRBJ2-2; D may correspond to TRBD1 or TRBD2 (6 bases each). The CDR3 extends over 16 amino acids. V lost 0 bases and J lost 0, with 8 bases in between. Germline CDR1 is SGHNT and CDR2 is YENEEA. The DNA of the CDR3 is TGTGCCAGCAGCTTAGATCGGGGGCCGAACACCGGGGAGCTGTTTTTT. This codes for CASSLDRGPNTGELFF.

The chain combines TRBV5-6 with TRBJ1-1, with a possible D match to TRBD1 (6 bases). This CDR3 has 11 amino acids. The germline V gene encodes CDR1 SGHDT and CDR2 YYEEEE. The V gene lost 4 bases and the J gene lost 8 bases, with 9 bases spanning the gap. The CDR3 reads CASSLGTEAFF. For the CDR3, the DNA is TGTGCCAGCAGCCTAGGGACAGAAGCTTTCTTT.

Only one count was recorded for this clone. This chain connects TRBV28 to TRBJ1-2, with D possibly being TRBD1 (5 bases). The V gene's germline CDR1 is MDHEN and CDR2 SYDVKM. This CDR3 is built from 15 residues. Trimming took off 0 bases at V and 4 bases at J, with 12 bases between the two ends. This chain's CDR3 is CASSLWGGTSYGYTF. The CDR3, as DNA: TGTGCCAGCAGTTTATGGGGGGGTACCAGCTATGGCTACACCTTC.

This chain links TRBV28 with TRBJ2-2; TRBD1 agrees at 7 bases. Losses at the gene ends were 6 bases for V and 4 bases for J; bases not matched to a gene: 5. Germline V gene sequence: CDR1 MDHEN, CDR2 SYDVKM. This CDR3 has 14 amino acids. The CDR3 protein is CASRGQPPTGELFF. The CDR3 DNA reads as TGTGCCAGCAGGGGACAGCCACCCACCGGGGAGCTGTTTTTT.

This chain joins TRBV25-1 and TRBJ1-1; unclear D gene. The CDR3 extends over 14 amino acids. The germline V gene encodes CDR1 MGHDK and CDR2 SYGVNS. V lost 6 bases and J lost 4, with 15 bases in between. The CDR3 bases are TGTGCCAGCAGGGAGAATAGGGTACGCACTGAAGCTTTCTTT. Its protein is CASRENRVRTEAFF.

This sequence joins TRBV14 and TRBJ1-3, with D possibly TRBD1 on 5 matching bases. V was clipped by 0 bases and J by 0 bases, with 18 bases between them. The CDR3 is 19 amino acids. Germline-derived CDR1 and CDR2 are SGHDN and FVKESK. The CDR3 loop reads CASSQDDLRDFLSGNTIYF. CDR3 DNA: TGTGCCAGCAGCCAAGATGATCTTCGGGACTTTCTCTCTGGAAACACCATATATTTT.

The chain has TRBV28 and TRBJ2-5; TRBD1 is a possible D gene (6 bases). This CDR3 spans 12 amino acids. The V end lost 9 bases, the J end lost 7 bases, and 15 bases lay between the germline ends. Germline V lookup: CDR1 MDHEN, CDR2 SYDVKM. CDR3 protein: CASEVGAGTQYF. The CDR3 nucleotides read TGTGCCAGTGAAGTGGGGGCAGGGACCCAGTACTTC.

V is TRBV27 and J is TRBJ2-3; D remains ambiguous. The length of the CDR3 is 13 residues. CDR1 is MNHEY, CDR2 SMNVEV, per germline (reference sequence). Trimming pared 1 base from V and 3 bases from J, leaving 5 bases between. The CDR3 bases are TGTGCCAGCAGTTTATTTTCTACAGATACGCAGTATTTT. It specifies CASSLFSTDTQYF.